Below, 27 T cell receptor beta chains from the same sample are listed, as sequenced in a study of T cell repertoires in cytomegalovirus infection. TCRdb independently ran MiXCR on the reads; one entry per CDR3 protein. The sample holds approximately 500,000 distinct CDR3 sequences, approximately 11% seen once. The sequencing sample was made of PBMCs. The receptor set was obtained from a human donor in good health (CMV status not recorded). Some clones in this sample may be carry-over from other donors' samples.

This clonotype was seen more than once but under ten times. The chain uses TRBV29-1 and TRBJ1-1; D is undetermined. The germline gives CDR1 SQVTM, CDR2 ANQGSEA. The V and J ends lost 4 bases and 0 bases respectively, with 12 bases between them. The CDR3 spans 14 residues. The CDR3 is CSVARSGLNTEAFF. The CDR3 region has the DNA TGCAGCGTTGCAAGATCGGGCCTGAACACTGAAGCTTTCTTT.

The chain links TRBV12-5 to TRBJ2-1, with D maybe TRBD1 (5 bases). The CDR3 extends over 15 amino acids. Germline assignment: CDR1 LGHNT and CDR2 FRNRAP. Trimming pared 2 bases from V and 7 bases from J, leaving 15 bases between. Written as DNA, the CDR3 is TGTGCTAGTGGTTTGATCAGGGTTCCGGAGAATGAGCAGTTCTTC. It is translated as CASGLIRVPENEQFF.

This chain uses TRBV29-1 with TRBJ1-2; 7 bases match TRBD1. CDR3 length: 13 amino acids. The V gene's germline CDR1 is SQVTM and CDR2 ANQGSEA. The trim removed 1 base at V and 4 bases at J, leaving 3 bases unmatched. CDR3 DNA: TGCAGCGTTGAAGTGGGACAGAGCTATGGCTACACCTTC. Residues: CSVEVGQSYGYTF. Full variable domain (remainder filled in from reference TRBV29-1 and TRBJ1-2): SAVISQKPSRDICQRGTSLTIQCQVDSQVTMMFWYRQQPGQSLTLIATANQGSEATYESGFVIDKFPISRPNLTFSTLTVSNMSPEDSSIYLCSVEVGQSYGYTFGSGTRLTVV.

There are many counts of this clonotype. The chain couples TRBV5-6 to TRBJ2-1; D gene unclear. Germline CDR1 SGHDT, CDR2 YYEEEE. The V end lost 2 bases, the J end lost 8 bases, and 8 bases lay between the germline ends. The CDR3 is made up of 12 amino acids. CDR3 region: CASSFIGDEQFF. CDR3 nucleotides: TGTGCCAGCAGCTTTATCGGCGATGAGCAGTTCTTC.

This clonotype occurred many times. V and J are TRBV14 and TRBJ1-2; possible D gene TRBD1, 5 bases. Germline V gene data show CDR1 as SGHDN and CDR2 as FVKESK. The CDR3 is 13 amino acids. V was cut by 3 bases and J by 4 bases, with 9 bases left in between. This CDR3 is CASSHGTFYGYTF. In DNA form, the CDR3 reads TGTGCCAGCAGCCACGGGACGTTCTATGGCTACACCTTC. Complete variable domain (other parts from reference TRBV14 and TRBJ1-2): EAGVTQFPSHSVIEKGQTVTLRCDPISGHDNLYWYRRVMGKEIKFLLHFVKESKQDESGMPNNRFLAERTGGTYSTLKVQPAELEDSGVYFCASSHGTFYGYTFGSGTRLTVV.

This clonotype showed up just once. Given a much more abundant clone one base away, this may be a read error. The gene calls are TRBV5-1 and TRBJ1-1; 11 nucleotides line up with TRBD1. J gave up 0 bases and V 10 bases, and 8 bases lay outside the gene matches. This CDR3 spans 15 amino acids. Germline V gene lookup returns CDR1 SGHRS and CDR2 YFSETQ. CDR3 sequence reads: CAGTSGQGVNTEAFF. The CDR3 nucleotides read TGCGCCGGCACCTCGGGACAGGGGGTGAACACTGAAGCTTTCTTT.

V and J are TRBV12-3 or TRBV12-4 and TRBJ1-6; tentative D call: TRBD1 (5 bases). Trimming took 5 bases from V and 8 from J, leaving 13 bases between them. This CDR3 has 14 residues. The DNA of the CDR3 is TGTGCCAGCAGTCCGGGACTGACCGATTCACCCCTCCACTTT. Protein sequence: CASSPGLTDSPLHF.

Remarks on this clonotype: A read error may be the cause here, since a much bigger clone is one base away. The chain employs TRBV5-3 and TRBJ1-2; D is uncertain. TRBV5-3 falls under the ORF class, with uncertain function. CDR3 length equals 14 residues. The CDR3 coding sequence is TGTACCAGCAGCTTGGGCGAAGGTCTGGGGGGCTACACCTTC. This translates into CTSSLGEGLGGYTF.

The table lists this clonotype with a few counts. The chain combines TRBV10-3 with TRBJ2-2; 13 positions agree with TRBD2. Per germline, CDR1 ENHRY and CDR2 SYGVKD. CDR3 size: 20 residues. Losses at the gene ends were 2 bases for V and 0 bases for J; bases not matched to a gene: 9. The CDR3 nucleotides are TGTGCCATCAGTGAGAAACTAGCGGGAGGGCTAAACACGAACACCGGGGAGCTGTTTTTT. Amino acid sequence: CAISEKLAGGLNTNTGELFF.

The sample holds many counts of this clonotype. J is TRBJ1-6 and V is TRBV4-1, with D perhaps matching TRBD1 (5 bases). Germline V CDR1 and CDR2: MGHRA, YSYEKL. The V gene lost 4 bases and the J gene lost 7 bases, with 14 bases spanning the gap. The CDR3 is 15 amino acids. The CDR3 here is CASSPGERGNSPLHF. CDR3 DNA sequence: TGCGCCAGCAGCCCCGGGGAGAGGGGAAATTCACCCCTCCACTTT.

This clonotype was found many times. The chain employs TRBV12-3 or TRBV12-4 and TRBJ1-5, with D unclear. With 3 bases removed from V and 6 bases from J, the gap between germline ends came to 9 bases. The CDR3 totals 13 residues. The CDR3 here is CASSLGVSQPQHF. In DNA form, the CDR3 reads TGTGCCAGCAGTTTGGGCGTTAGTCAGCCCCAGCATTTT.

This clonotype was detected ten times or more. The rearrangement joins TRBV7-3 to TRBJ2-3, with TRBD2 matching over 8 bases. Germline lookup yields CDR1 SGHTA and CDR2 FQGTGA. There are 15 residues in the CDR3. J was trimmed by 7 bases and V by 1 base; bases with no gene match: 7. The CDR3 DNA is TGTGCCAGCAGCTTAATGACCGGGAGGGGGAATACGCAGTATTTT. Translated: CASSLMTGRGNTQYF.

This clonotype came up a few times. This chain links TRBV4-1 with TRBJ1-1, with D maybe TRBD1 (6 bases). Looked up from germline, CDR1 is MGHRA and CDR2 is YSYEKL. V lost 2 bases, J lost 9 bases, and 19 bases lay in between. The CDR3 sequence is 15 residues long. The CDR3 reads CASSQPILRTEQAFF. CDR3 in DNA: TGCGCCAGCAGCCAACCAATACTTCGGACAGAACAAGCTTTCTTT.

This chain connects TRBV12-3 or TRBV12-4 to TRBJ1-3; D call uncertain. The germline V and J ends were trimmed by 8 bases and 0 bases, with 14 bases remaining between them. The length of the CDR3 is 15 residues. CDR3 region: CASVVADYSGNTIYF. The CDR3 DNA reads as TGTGCCAGCGTCGTCGCTGACTACTCTGGAAACACCATATATTTT.

This clonotype has ten or more counts. The chain is built from TRBV20-1 and TRBJ1-4, with TRBD1 matching 8 bases. CDR3 length: 13 amino acids. CDR1 is DFQATT and CDR2 is SNEGSKA in the germline V gene (reference sequence). The trim removed 0 bases at V and 8 bases at J, leaving 2 bases unmatched. The CDR3 sequence is CSARDGQGEKLFF. CDR3 DNA: TGCAGTGCTAGAGATGGACAGGGCGAAAAACTGTTTTTT.

This clonotype turned up a few times. J is TRBJ2-3 and V is TRBV20-1; D uncertain. This CDR3 spans 12 amino acids. V lost 5 bases, J lost 2 bases, and 8 bases lay in between. Germline V gene lookup returns CDR1 DFQATT and CDR2 SNEGSKA (reference sequence). CDR3 protein: CSAWATTDTQYF. CDR3 sequence (DNA): TGCAGTGCTTGGGCTACCACAGATACGCAGTATTTT.

The sample holds many counts of this clonotype. This chain joins TRBV7-2 and TRBJ2-1; TRBD2 matches 10 bases. The CDR3 has 14 residues. The V and J ends lost 3 bases and 10 bases, in that order; junction bases with no gene match: 6. Germline V gene lookup returns CDR1 SGHTA and CDR2 FQGNSA. The CDR3 here is CASSFLAGAEEQFF. In DNA form, the CDR3 reads TGTGCCAGCAGCTTCCTAGCGGGAGCGGAGGAGCAGTTCTTC.

The J gene is TRBJ2-1, the V gene TRBV7-9; D possibly corresponds to TRBD1 (6 bases). Germline V gene data show CDR1 as SEHNR and CDR2 as FQNEAQ (reference sequence). Trimming stripped 5 bases from V and 0 bases from J, with 14 bases between. CDR3 size: 16 residues. The CDR3 DNA follows: TGTGCCAGCAGCCCGAGACAGGCGAGCTCCTACAATGAGCAGTTCTTC. Translating it yields CASSPRQASSYNEQFF.

This clonotype was detected many times. The CDR3 DNA sequence: TGTGCCACCAGCAGAGATTCTAGCTATGGCTACACCTTC. Its translation: CATSRDSSYGYTF. J is TRBJ1-2 and V is TRBV15; unclear D gene. Trimming stripped 0 bases from V and 4 bases from J, with 6 bases between. This CDR3 contains 13 residues. The germline V gene has CDR1 LNHNV and CDR2 YYDKDF (reference sequence).

V is TRBV20-1 and J is TRBJ1-2; D possibly corresponds to TRBD1 (5 bases). The V end lost 4 bases, the J end lost 0 bases, and 9 bases lay between the germline ends. Germline V gene sequence: CDR1 DFQATT, CDR2 SNEGSKA (reference sequence). CDR3 length: 13 amino acids. This CDR3 reads CSAMRGTNYGYTF. The CDR3 nucleotides are TGCAGTGCTATGCGGGGGACTAACTATGGCTACACCTTC.

A few counts support this clonotype. This chain connects TRBV24-1 to TRBJ2-5; possible D gene TRBD2, 5 bases. Germline V gene sequence: CDR1 KGHDR, CDR2 SFDVKD. This CDR3 is 15 amino acids long. The V and J ends lost 2 bases and 0 bases respectively, with 9 bases between them. The CDR3 bases are TGTGCCACCAGTGATTCGGGATTGTACCAAGAGACCCAGTACTTC. Its translation: CATSDSGLYQETQYF.

This clonotype has a count of ten or more. V usage is TRBV20-1 and J usage is TRBJ2-3; 7 bases map to TRBD2. The CDR3 is 16 residues long. Trimming cost V 0 bases and J 2 bases; bases outside gene matches: 8. Germline CDR1 reads DFQATT; CDR2 reads SNEGSKA (reference sequence). The CDR3 is CSARDLAAINTDTQYF. The DNA for the CDR3 is TGCAGTGCTAGAGACCTAGCGGCCATAAACACAGATACGCAGTATTTT.

In its sample, this clonotype was seen many times. V gene TRBV20-1 combines with J gene TRBJ2-7; TRBD2 aligns across 13 bases. Germline V gives CDR1 DFQATT, CDR2 SNEGSKA (reference sequence). CDR3 size: 14 residues. Trimming cost V 3 bases and J 5 bases; bases outside gene matches: 4. The CDR3 spells CSARGGTSGNEQYF. The CDR3 DNA reads TGCAGTGCTAGGGGGGGGACTAGCGGGAACGAGCAGTACTTC.

In this sample, this clonotype turned up many times. CDR3 DNA: TGTGCCAGCACTGGTACGGGTGGAGCCACCGGGGAGCTGTTTTTT. Translating gives CASTGTGGATGELFF. The rearrangement links TRBV7-6 to TRBJ2-2; D unclear. The V gene's germline CDR1 is SGHVS and CDR2 FNYEAQ. CDR3 length: 15 amino acids. V was clipped by 7 bases and J by 4 bases, with 16 bases between them.

This clonotype was recorded many times. This chain links TRBV7-2 with TRBJ1-1; no firm D call. V shed 1 base and J shed 0 bases, with 9 bases lying between them. The CDR3 runs 15 residues. CDR1 and CDR2 (germline): SGHTA, FQGNSA. This CDR3 reads CASSLGAGMNTEAFF. The CDR3 nucleotides are TGTGCCAGCAGCTTAGGGGCAGGAATGAACACTGAAGCTTTCTTT.

This clonotype was seen many times. The rearrangement links TRBV7-2 to TRBJ2-5; 8 bases are a match to TRBD1. With 5 bases clipped from V and 3 bases from J, the junction kept 5 bases outside the gene matches. Germline V gene sequence: CDR1 SGHTA, CDR2 FQGNSA. This CDR3 spans 14 amino acids. The DNA of the CDR3 is TGTGCCAGCAGCCCCATGACAGGGGAAGAGACCCAGTACTTC. It translates to CASSPMTGEETQYF.

In this sample, this clonotype turned up a few times. CDR3 protein: CASSDSASGNTIYF. CDR3 DNA sequence: TGTGCCAGCAGCGATAGTGCCTCTGGAAACACCATATATTTT. The chain is built from TRBV9 and TRBJ1-3; D gene uncertain. CDR3 length: 14 residues. V dropped 3 bases and J dropped 0 bases, with 7 bases sitting between them. Germline CDR1 and CDR2: SGDLS and YYNGEE.